This T cell receptor (beta chain) was observed in a study of blood T cell repertoires in COVID-19. Measured with immunoSEQ multiplex PCR; TCRdb has only the in-frame clones, and not every one. The profile shows approximately 130,000 clones, around 88% of them singletons. The CDR3 runs 19 residues. Germline trimming cut 5 bases from V and 4 bases from J; bases unmatched to any gene: 20. CDR1 KGHSH and CDR2 LQKENI come from the germline V gene. This receptor was identified in a woman in her fifties or sixties who had recovered from COVID-19. Sequences were obtained from peripheral blood. The chain uses TRBV18 and TRBJ1-3; TRBD1 matches at 7 bases. The CDR3 nucleotides are TGTGCCAGCTCAAGTCTGACTATCGACAGGGAGGCCCTCGGAAACACCATATATTTT. This translates into CASSSLTIDREALGNTIYF.